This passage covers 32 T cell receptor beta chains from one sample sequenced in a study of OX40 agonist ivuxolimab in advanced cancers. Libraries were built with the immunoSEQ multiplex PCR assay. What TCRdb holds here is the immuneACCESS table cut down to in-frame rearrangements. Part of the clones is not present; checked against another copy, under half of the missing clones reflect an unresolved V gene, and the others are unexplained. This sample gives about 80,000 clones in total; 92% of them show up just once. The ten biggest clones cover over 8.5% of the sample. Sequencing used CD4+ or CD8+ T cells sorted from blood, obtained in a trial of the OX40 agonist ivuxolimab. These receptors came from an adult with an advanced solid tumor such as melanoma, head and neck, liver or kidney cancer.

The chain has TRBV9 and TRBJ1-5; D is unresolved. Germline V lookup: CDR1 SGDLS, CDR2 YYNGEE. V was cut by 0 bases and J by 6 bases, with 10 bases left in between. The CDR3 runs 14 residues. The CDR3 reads CASSVVDFGQPQHF. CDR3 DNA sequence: TGTGCCAGCAGCGTAGTGGACTTCGGTCAGCCCCAGCATTTT.

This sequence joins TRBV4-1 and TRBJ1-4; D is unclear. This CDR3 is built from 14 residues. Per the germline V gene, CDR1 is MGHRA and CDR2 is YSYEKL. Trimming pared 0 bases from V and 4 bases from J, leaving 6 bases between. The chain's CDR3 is CASSQEGYNEKLFF. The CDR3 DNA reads TGCGCCAGCAGCCAAGAAGGTTATAATGAAAAACTGTTTTTT.

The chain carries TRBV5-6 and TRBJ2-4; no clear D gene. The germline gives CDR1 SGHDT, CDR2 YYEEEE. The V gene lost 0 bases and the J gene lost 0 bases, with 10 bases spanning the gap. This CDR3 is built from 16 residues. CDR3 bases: TGTGCCAGCAGCTTGGTGCAGGTTGTAGCCAAAAACATTCAGTACTTC. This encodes CASSLVQVVAKNIQYF.

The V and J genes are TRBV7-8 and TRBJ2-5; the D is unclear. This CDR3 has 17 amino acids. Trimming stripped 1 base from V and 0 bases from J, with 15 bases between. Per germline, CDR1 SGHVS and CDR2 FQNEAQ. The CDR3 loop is CASSLGIYAEYQETQYF. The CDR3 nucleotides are TGTGCCAGCAGCTTAGGTATCTATGCCGAGTACCAAGAGACCCAGTACTTC.

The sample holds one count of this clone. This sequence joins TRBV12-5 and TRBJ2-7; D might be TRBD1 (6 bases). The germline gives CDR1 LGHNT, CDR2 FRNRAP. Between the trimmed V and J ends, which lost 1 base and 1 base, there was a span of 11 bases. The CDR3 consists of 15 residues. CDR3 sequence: CASGLATGISYEQYF. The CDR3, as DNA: TGTGCTAGTGGTTTGGCCACAGGGATTTCCTACGAGCAGTACTTC. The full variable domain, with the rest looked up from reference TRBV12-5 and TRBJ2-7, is DARVTQTPRHKVTEMGQEVTMRCQPILGHNTVFWYRQTMMQGLELLAYFRNRAPLDDSGMPKDRFSAEMPDATLATLKIQPSEPRDSAVYFCASGLATGISYEQYFGPGTRLTVT.

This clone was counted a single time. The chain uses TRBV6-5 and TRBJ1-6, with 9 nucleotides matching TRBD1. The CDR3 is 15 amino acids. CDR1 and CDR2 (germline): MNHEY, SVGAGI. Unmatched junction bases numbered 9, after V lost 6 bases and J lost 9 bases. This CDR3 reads CASSSGTGKTSPLHF. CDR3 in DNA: TGTGCCAGCAGCTCCGGGACAGGGAAAACTTCACCCCTCCACTTT.

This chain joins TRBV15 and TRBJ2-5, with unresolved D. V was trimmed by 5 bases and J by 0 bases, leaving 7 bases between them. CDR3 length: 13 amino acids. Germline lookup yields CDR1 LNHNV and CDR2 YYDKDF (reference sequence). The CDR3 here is CATSPVNQETQYF. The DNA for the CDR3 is TGTGCCACCAGCCCTGTTAACCAAGAGACCCAGTACTTC.

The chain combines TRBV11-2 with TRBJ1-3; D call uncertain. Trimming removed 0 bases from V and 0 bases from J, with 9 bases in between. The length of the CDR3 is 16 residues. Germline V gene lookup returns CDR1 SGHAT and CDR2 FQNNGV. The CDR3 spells CASSLDKRHSGNTIYF. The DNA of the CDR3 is TGTGCCAGCAGCTTAGACAAAAGACACTCTGGAAACACCATATATTTT.

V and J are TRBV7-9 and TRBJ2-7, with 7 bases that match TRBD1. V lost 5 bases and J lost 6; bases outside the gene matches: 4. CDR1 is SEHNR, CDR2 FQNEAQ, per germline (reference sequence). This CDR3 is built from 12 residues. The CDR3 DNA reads TGTGCCAGCAGCCTTGACAGGGTCGAGCAGTACTTC. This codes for CASSLDRVEQYF.

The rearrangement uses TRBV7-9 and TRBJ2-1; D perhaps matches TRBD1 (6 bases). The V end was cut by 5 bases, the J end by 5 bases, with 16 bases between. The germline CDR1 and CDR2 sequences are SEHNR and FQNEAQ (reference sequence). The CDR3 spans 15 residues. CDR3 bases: TGTGCCAGCAGCCCCTTGTGGACAGAGGACAATGAGCAGTTCTTC. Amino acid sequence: CASSPLWTEDNEQFF.

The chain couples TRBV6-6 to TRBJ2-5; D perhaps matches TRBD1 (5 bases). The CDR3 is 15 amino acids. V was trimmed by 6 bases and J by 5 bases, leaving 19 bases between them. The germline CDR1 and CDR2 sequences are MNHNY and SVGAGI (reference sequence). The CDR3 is CASRHQGDSWETQYF. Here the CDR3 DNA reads TGTGCCAGCAGACACCAGGGCGACTCATGGGAGACCCAGTACTTC.

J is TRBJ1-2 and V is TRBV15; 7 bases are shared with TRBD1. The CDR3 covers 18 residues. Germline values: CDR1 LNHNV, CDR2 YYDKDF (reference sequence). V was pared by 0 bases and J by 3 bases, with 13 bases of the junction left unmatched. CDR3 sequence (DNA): TGTGCCACCAGCAGAGAATTAGACATGGAGGGGGCTGACTATGGCTACACCTTC. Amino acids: CATSRELDMEGADYGYTF.

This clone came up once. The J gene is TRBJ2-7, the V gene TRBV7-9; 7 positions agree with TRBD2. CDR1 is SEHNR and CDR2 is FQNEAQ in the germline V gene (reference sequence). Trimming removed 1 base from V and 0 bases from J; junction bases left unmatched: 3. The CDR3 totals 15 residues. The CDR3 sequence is CASSLGAGVSYEQYF. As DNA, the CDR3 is TGTGCCAGCAGCTTAGGGGCGGGGGTCTCCTACGAGCAGTACTTC.

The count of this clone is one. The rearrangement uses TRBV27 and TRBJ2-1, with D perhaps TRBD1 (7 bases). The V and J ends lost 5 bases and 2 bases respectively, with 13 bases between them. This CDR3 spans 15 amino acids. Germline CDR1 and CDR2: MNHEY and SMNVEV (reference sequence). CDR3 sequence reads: CASSPGGGPYNEQFF. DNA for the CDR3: TGTGCCAGCAGTCCCGGAGGGGGCCCCTACAATGAGCAGTTCTTC.

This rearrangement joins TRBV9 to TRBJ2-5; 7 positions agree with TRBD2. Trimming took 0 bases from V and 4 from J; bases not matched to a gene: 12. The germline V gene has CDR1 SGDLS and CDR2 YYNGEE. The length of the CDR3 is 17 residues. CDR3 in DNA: TGTGCCAGCAGCGTAGAGCCCTTAGGACTAGTGGGAGAGACCCAGTACTTC. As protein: CASSVEPLGLVGETQYF.

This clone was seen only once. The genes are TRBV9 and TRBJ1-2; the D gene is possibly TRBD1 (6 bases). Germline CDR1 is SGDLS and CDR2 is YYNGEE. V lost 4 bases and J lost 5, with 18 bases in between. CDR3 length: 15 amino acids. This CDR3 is CASSPQRDIFYGYTF. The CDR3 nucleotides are TGTGCCAGCAGCCCTCAGCGGGACATCTTTTATGGCTACACCTTC. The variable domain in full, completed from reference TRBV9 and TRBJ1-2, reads DSGVTQTPKHLITATGQRVTLRCSPRSGDLSVYWYQQSLDQGLQFLIQYYNGEERAKGNILERFSAQQFPDLHSELNLSSLELGDSALYFCASSPQRDIFYGYTFGSGTRLTVV.

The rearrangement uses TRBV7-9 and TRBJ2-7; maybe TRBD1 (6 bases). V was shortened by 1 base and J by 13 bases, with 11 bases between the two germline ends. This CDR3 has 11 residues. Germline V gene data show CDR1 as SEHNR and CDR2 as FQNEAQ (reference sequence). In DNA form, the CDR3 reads TGTGCCAGCAGCTTAGGACAGGATTACTACTTC. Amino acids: CASSLGQDYYF.

The CDR3 coding sequence is TGCAGCGTTTTCCAGGGGAATGGCTACACCTTC. Protein product: CSVFQGNGYTF. The chain has TRBV29-1 and TRBJ1-2, with a possible D match to TRBD1 (6 bases). The V end was cut by 5 bases, the J end by 6 bases, with 10 bases between. Looked up from germline, CDR1 is SQVTM and CDR2 is ANQGSEA. The CDR3 sequence is 11 residues long. The full variable domain, with the rest looked up from reference TRBV29-1 and TRBJ1-2, is SAVISQKPSRDICQRGTSLTIQCQVDSQVTMMFWYRQQPGQSLTLIATANQGSEATYESGFVIDKFPISRPNLTFSTLTVSNMSPEDSSIYLCSVFQGNGYTFGSGTRLTVV.

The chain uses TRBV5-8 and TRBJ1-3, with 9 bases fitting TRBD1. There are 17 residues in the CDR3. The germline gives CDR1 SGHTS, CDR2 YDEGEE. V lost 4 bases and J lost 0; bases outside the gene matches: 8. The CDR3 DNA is TGTGCCAGCAGCGAATGGACAGGGGAGGGCTCTGGAAACACCATATATTTT. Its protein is CASSEWTGEGSGNTIYF. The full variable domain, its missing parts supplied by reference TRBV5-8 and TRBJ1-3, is EAGVTQSPTHLIKTRGQQATLRCSPISGHTSVYWYQQALGLGLQFLLWYDEGEERNRGNFPPRFSGRQFPNYSSELNVNALELEDSALYLCASSEWTGEGSGNTIYFGEGSWLTVV.

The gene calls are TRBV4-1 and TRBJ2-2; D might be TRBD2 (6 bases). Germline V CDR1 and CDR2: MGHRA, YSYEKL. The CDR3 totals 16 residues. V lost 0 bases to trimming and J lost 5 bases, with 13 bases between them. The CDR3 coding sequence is TGCGCCAGCAGCCAAGATGGACTATCAGCTACCGGGGAGCTGTTTTTT. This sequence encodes CASSQDGLSATGELFF.

The CDR3 sequence is CASSIFGTGTVDEQYF. CDR3 nucleotide sequence: TGTGCCAGTAGTATCTTCGGGACAGGGACTGTGGACGAGCAGTACTTC. J is TRBJ2-7 and V is TRBV19; 9 bases align to TRBD1. Germline V gene sequence: CDR1 LNHDA, CDR2 SQIVND (reference sequence). The CDR3 runs to 16 residues. V lost 3 bases, J lost 5 bases, and 11 bases stayed unmatched.

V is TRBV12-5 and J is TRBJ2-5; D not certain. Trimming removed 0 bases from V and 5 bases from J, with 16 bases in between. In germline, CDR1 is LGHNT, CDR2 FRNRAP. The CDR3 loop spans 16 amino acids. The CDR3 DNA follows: TGTGCTAGTGGTTTGGTAGGGTGGTCCGCGAGGGAGACCCAGTACTTC. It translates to CASGLVGWSARETQYF. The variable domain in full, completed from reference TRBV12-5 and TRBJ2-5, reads DARVTQTPRHKVTEMGQEVTMRCQPILGHNTVFWYRQTMMQGLELLAYFRNRAPLDDSGMPKDRFSAEMPDATLATLKIQPSEPRDSAVYFCASGLVGWSARETQYFGPGTRLLVL.

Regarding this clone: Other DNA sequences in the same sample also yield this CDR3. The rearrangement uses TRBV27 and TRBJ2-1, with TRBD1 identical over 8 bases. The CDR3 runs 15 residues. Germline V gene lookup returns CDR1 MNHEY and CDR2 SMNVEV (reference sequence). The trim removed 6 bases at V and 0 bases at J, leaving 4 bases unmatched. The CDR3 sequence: CASSLGTGSYNEQFF. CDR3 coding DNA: TGTGCCAGCAGCCTCGGGACAGGCTCCTACAATGAGCAGTTCTTC.

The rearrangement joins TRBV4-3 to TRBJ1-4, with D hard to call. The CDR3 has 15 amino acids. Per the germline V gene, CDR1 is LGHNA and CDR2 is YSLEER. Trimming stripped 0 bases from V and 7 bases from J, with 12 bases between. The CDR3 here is CASSQDGAGSEKLFF. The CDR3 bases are TGCGCCAGCAGCCAAGACGGTGCCGGGAGTGAAAAACTGTTTTTT.

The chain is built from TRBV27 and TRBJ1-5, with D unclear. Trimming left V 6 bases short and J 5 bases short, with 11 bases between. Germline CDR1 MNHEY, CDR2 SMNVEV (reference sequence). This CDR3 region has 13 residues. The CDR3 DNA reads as TGTGCCAGCAGCTTTAAAGAATATCAGCCCCAGCATTTT. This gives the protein CASSFKEYQPQHF.

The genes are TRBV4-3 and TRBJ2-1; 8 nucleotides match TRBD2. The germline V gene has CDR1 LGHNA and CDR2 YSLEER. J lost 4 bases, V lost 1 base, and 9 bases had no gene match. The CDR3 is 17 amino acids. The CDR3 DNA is TGCGCCAGCAGCCAAGGGTTAGCGGGGACTCCATACAATGAGCAGTTCTTC. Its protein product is CASSQGLAGTPYNEQFF.

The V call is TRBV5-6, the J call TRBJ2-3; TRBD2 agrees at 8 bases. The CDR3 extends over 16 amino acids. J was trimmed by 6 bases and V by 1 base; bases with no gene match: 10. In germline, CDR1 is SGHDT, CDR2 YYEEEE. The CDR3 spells CASSLFRAGELDTQYF. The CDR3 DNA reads TGTGCCAGCAGCTTGTTTCGAGCGGGGGAGCTGGATACGCAGTATTTT.

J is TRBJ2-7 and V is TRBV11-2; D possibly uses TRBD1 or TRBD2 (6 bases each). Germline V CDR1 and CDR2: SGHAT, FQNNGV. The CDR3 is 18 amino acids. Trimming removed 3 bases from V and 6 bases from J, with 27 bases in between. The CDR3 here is CASSFSMVGGPDRFEQYF. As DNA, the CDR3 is TGTGCCAGCAGCTTTTCTATGGTTGGGGGGCCCGACAGGTTCGAGCAGTACTTC.

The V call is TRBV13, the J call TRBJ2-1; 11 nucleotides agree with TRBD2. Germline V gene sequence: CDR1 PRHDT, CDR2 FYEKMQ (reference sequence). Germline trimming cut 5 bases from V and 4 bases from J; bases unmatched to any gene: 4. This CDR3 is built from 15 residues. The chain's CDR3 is CASSPGLAEYNEQFF. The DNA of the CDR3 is TGTGCCAGCAGCCCGGGACTAGCGGAATACAATGAGCAGTTCTTC. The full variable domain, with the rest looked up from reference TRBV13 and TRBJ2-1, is AAGVIQSPRHLIKEKRETATLKCYPIPRHDTVYWYQQGPGQDPQFLISFYEKMQSDKGSIPDRFSAQQFSDYHSELNMSSLELGDSALYFCASSPGLAEYNEQFFGPGTRLTVL.

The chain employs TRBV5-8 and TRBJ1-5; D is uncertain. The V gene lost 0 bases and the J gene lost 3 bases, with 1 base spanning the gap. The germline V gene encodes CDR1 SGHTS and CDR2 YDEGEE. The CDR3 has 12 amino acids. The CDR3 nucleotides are TGTGCCAGCAGCTTGGCCAATCAGCCCCAGCATTTT. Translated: CASSLANQPQHF.

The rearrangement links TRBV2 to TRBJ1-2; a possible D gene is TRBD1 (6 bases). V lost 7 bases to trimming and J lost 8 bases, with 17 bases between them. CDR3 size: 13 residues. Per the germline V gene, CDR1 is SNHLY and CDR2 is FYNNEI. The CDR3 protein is CASIQGGAGGYTF. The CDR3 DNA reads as TGTGCCAGCATCCAAGGGGGGGCTGGCGGCTACACCTTC.

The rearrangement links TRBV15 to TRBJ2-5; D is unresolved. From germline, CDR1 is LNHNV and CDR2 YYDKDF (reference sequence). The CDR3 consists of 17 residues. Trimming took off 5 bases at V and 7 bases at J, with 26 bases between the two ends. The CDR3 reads CATSSDTSTDGYGTQYF. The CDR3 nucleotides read TGTGCCACCAGCTCAGATACATCAACAGATGGGTATGGGACCCAGTACTTC.